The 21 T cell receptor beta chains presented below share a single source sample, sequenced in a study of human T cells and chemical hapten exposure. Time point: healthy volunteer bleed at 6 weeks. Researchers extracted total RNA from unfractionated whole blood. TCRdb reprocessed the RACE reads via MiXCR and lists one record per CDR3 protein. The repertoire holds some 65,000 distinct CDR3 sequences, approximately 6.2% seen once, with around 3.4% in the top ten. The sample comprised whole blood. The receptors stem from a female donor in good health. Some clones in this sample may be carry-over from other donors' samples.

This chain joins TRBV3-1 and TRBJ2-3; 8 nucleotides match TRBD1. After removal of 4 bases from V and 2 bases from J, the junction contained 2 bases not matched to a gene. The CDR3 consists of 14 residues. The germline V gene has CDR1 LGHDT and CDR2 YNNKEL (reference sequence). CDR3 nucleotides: TGTGCCAGCAGCCTGGACAGGGTCACAGATACGCAGTATTTT. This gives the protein CASSLDRVTDTQYF.

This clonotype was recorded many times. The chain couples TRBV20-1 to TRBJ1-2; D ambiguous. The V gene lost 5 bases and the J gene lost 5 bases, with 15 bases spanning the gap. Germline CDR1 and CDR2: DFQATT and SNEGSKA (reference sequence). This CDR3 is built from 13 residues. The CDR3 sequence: CSAAPGISYGYTF. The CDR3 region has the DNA TGCAGTGCTGCCCCTGGCATATCATATGGCTACACCTTC.

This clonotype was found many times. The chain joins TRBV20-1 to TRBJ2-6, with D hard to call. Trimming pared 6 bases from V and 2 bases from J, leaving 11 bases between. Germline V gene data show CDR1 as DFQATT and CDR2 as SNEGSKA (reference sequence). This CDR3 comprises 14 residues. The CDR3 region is CSARVQTGANVLTF. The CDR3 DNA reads TGCAGTGCCCGGGTGCAAACTGGGGCCAACGTCCTGACTTTC.

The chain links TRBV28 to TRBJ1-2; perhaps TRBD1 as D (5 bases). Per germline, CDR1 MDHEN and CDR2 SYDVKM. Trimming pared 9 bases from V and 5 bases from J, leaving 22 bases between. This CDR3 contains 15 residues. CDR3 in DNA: TGTGCCAGTACTGTCGCAGGGCTCCGTCTTTATGGCTACACCTTC. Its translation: CASTVAGLRLYGYTF.

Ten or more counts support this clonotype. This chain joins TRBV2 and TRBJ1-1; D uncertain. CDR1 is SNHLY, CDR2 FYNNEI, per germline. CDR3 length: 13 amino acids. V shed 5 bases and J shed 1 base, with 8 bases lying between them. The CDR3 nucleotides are TGTGCCAGCAGTTTGGTCCCGAACACTGAAGCTTTCTTT. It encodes CASSLVPNTEAFF.

CDR3 in DNA: TGTGCCAGCAGCCCCCCTAGCGGCTTGAGCACAGATACGCAGTATTTT. It yields the protein CASSPPSGLSTDTQYF. The rearrangement links TRBV11-2 to TRBJ2-3, with 7 positions matching TRBD2. This CDR3 contains 16 residues. The junction had 8 bases not matched to a gene; V was cut back by 5 bases and J by 0 bases. CDR1 and CDR2 (germline): SGHAT, FQNNGV.

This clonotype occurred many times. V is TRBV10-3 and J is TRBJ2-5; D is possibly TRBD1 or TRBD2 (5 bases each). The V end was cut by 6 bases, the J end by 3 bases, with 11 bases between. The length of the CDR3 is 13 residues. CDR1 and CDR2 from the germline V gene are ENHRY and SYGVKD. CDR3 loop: CAIRDGTEETQYF. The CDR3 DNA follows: TGTGCCATCAGGGACGGGACCGAAGAGACCCAGTACTTC.

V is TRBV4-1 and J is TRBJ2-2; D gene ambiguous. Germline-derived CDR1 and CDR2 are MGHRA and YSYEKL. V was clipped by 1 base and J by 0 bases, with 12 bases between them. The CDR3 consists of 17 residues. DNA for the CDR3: TGCGCCAGCAGCCAAGGTGGCGGTCGTCCGAACACCGGGGAGCTGTTTTTT. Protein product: CASSQGGGRPNTGELFF.

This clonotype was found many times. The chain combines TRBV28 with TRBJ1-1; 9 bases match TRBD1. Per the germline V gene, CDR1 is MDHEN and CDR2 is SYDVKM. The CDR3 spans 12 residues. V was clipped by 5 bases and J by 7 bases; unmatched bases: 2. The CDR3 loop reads CASSGTGYEAFF. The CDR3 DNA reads TGTGCCAGCAGTGGGACAGGGTATGAAGCTTTCTTT.

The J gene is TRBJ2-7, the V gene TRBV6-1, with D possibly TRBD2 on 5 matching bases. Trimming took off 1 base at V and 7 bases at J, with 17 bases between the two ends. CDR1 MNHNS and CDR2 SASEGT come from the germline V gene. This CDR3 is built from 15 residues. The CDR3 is CASSEEGVGPWEQYF. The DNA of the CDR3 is TGTGCCAGCAGTGAAGAGGGAGTCGGTCCGTGGGAGCAGTACTTC.

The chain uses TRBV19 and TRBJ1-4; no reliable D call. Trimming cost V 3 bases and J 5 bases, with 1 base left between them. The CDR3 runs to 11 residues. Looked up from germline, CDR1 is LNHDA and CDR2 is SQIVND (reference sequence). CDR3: CASSINEKLFF. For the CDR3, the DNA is TGTGCCAGTAGTATCAATGAAAAACTGTTTTTT.

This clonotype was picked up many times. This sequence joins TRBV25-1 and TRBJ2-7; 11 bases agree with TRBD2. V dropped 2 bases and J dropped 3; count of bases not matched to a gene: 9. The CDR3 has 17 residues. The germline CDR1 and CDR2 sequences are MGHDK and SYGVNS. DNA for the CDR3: TGTGCCAGCAGTGAAAAGACTAGCGGGGACTCCTTCTACGAGCAGTACTTC. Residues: CASSEKTSGDSFYEQYF.

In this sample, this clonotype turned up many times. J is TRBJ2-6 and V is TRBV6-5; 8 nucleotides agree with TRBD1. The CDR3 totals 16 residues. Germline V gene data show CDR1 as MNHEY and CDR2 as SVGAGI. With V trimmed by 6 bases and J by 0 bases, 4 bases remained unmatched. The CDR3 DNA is TGTGCCAGCAGGGACAGGGATCTCTCTGGGGCCAACGTCCTGACTTTC. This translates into CASRDRDLSGANVLTF.

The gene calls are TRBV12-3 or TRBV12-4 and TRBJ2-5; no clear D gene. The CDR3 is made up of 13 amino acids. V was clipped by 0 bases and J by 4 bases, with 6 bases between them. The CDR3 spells CASSLASLETQYF. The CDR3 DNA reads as TGTGCCAGCAGTTTAGCTAGTCTAGAGACCCAGTACTTC.

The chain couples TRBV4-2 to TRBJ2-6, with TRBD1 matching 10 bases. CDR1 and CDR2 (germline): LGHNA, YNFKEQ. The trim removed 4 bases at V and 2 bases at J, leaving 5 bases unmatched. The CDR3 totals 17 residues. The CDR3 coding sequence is TGTGCCAGCAGCCGAGCGACAGGGGGCCCTGGGGCCAACGTCCTGACTTTC. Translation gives CASSRATGGPGANVLTF.

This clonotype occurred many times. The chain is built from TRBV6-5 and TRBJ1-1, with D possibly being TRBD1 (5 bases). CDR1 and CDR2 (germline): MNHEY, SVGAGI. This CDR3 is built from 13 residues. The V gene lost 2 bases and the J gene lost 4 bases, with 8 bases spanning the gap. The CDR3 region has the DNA TGTGCCAGCAGTTACGCGGGGGGCACTGAAGCTTTCTTT. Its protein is CASSYAGGTEAFF.

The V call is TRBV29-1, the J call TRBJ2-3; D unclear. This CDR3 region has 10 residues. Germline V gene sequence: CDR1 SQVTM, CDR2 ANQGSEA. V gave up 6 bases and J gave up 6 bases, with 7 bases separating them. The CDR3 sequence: CSVAVDTQYF. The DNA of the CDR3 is TGCAGCGTGGCGGTGGATACGCAGTATTTT.

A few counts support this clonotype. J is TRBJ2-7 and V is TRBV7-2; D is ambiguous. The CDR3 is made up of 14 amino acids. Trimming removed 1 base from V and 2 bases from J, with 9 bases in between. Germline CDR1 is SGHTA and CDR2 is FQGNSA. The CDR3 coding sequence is TGTGCCAGCAGCTTAGACGGTTCGACCTACGAGCAGTACTTC. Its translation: CASSLDGSTYEQYF.

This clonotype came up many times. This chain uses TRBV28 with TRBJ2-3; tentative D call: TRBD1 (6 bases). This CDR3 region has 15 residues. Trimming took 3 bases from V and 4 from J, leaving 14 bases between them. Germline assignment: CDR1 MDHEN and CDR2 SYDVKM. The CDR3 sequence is CASSFARGGSDTQYF. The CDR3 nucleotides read TGTGCCAGCAGTTTCGCAAGAGGGGGATCAGATACGCAGTATTTT.

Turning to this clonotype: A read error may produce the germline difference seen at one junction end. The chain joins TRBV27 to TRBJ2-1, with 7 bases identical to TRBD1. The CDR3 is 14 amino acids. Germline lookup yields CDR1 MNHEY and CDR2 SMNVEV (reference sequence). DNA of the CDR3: TGTGCCAGCAGTTTAGAGGGCGACAGGGTTTTACAAGACTTC. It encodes CASSLEGDRVLQDF.

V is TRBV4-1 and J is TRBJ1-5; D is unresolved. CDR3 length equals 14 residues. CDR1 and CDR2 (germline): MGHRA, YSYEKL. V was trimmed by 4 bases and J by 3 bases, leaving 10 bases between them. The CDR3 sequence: CASSLETDNQPQHF. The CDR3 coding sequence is TGCGCCAGCAGCCTAGAAACGGACAATCAGCCCCAGCATTTT.